These 25 T cell receptor beta chains came from one sample sequenced in a study of T cell changes during pregnancy in multiple sclerosis. Data came from immunoSEQ multiplex PCR; TCRdb stores just in-frame clones and leaves some out. The sample has about 73,000 clones; 92% are singletons. Source: peripheral blood, taken in the third trimester of pregnancy. These receptors all stem from a female donor in good health, enrolled as a control in a pregnancy study.

This clone was observed a handful of times. The V and J genes are TRBV7-3 and TRBJ2-3; 9 bases are a match to TRBD2. This CDR3 is 17 amino acids long. V trimming: 0 bases; J trimming: 5 bases; junction bases outside the gene matches: 9. Per the germline V gene, CDR1 is SGHTA and CDR2 is FQGTGA. For the CDR3, the DNA is TGTGCCAGCAGCTTAACGGGGCGGGAGGGCAGCGTAGATACGCAGTATTTT. Its protein product is CASSLTGREGSVDTQYF.

V usage is TRBV5-4 and J usage is TRBJ2-3, with TRBD2 matching 10 bases. CDR1 is SGHNT and CDR2 is YYREEE in the germline V gene (reference sequence). This CDR3 is built from 18 residues. V shed 3 bases and J 0 bases; nucleotides not matched to a gene: 10. The chain's CDR3 is CASSSKTSGRASTDTQYF. As DNA, the CDR3 is TGTGCCAGCAGCTCAAAGACTAGCGGGCGGGCCAGCACAGATACGCAGTATTTT.

This chain links TRBV5-4 with TRBJ2-3; 13 positions agree with TRBD2. Trimming at V came to 0 bases and at J to 12 bases, leaving 16 bases not matched to a gene. The CDR3 has 18 amino acids. Germline lookup yields CDR1 SGHNT and CDR2 YYREEE (reference sequence). The CDR3 reads CASSLVTSGGPVRRAQYF. CDR3 nucleotides: TGTGCCAGCAGCTTGGTGACTAGCGGGGGGCCGGTTCGGAGGGCCCAGTATTTT.

The V call is TRBV7-9, the J call TRBJ1-1; perhaps TRBD1 as D (6 bases). CDR3 length: 14 amino acids. V shed 5 bases and J shed 3 bases, with 13 bases lying between them. Germline CDR1 reads SEHNR; CDR2 reads FQNEAQ (reference sequence). The CDR3 region has the DNA TGTGCCAGCAGCACCGGGTACAGGGACACTGAAGCTTTCTTT. It yields the protein CASSTGYRDTEAFF.

The chain joins TRBV27 to TRBJ2-3; tentatively, D is TRBD2 (7 bases). V was pared by 3 bases and J by 0 bases, with 13 bases between. CDR1 and CDR2 from the germline V gene are MNHEY and SMNVEV (reference sequence). The CDR3 runs to 16 residues. CDR3: CASSFQAGASTDTQYF. CDR3 DNA: TGTGCCAGCAGTTTCCAGGCGGGGGCTAGCACAGATACGCAGTATTTT.

The V and J genes are TRBV9 and TRBJ2-4; the D gene is possibly TRBD1 (6 bases). Between the trimmed V and J ends, which lost 0 bases and 7 bases, there was a span of 11 bases. The CDR3 is 14 amino acids. CDR1 is SGDLS, CDR2 YYNGEE, per germline. DNA for the CDR3: TGTGCCAGCAGCGTAGACAGGGCAGGGAACATTCAGTACTTC. This sequence encodes CASSVDRAGNIQYF.

V is TRBV28 and J is TRBJ1-1; 10 nucleotides align to TRBD1. The germline V gene has CDR1 MDHEN and CDR2 SYDVKM. The CDR3 runs to 16 residues. J was trimmed by 6 bases and V by 7 bases; bases with no gene match: 14. The CDR3 sequence: CASKSRDRGWDAEAFF. The CDR3 DNA follows: TGTGCCAGCAAGTCCCGGGACAGGGGATGGGACGCTGAAGCTTTCTTT.

The V and J genes are TRBV27 and TRBJ1-1; TRBD1 might be the D (5 bases). The CDR3 spans 13 residues. Trimming removed 4 bases at V and 1 base at J, with 7 bases between. Germline V gives CDR1 MNHEY, CDR2 SMNVEV (reference sequence). This CDR3 reads CASSWGGNTEAFF. The CDR3 DNA follows: TGTGCCAGCAGTTGGGGGGGGAACACTGAAGCTTTCTTT.

This clone has only one observation. The V and J genes are TRBV2 and TRBJ1-1; perhaps TRBD1 as D (6 bases). The CDR3 sequence is 14 residues long. The germline V and J ends were trimmed by 7 bases and 4 bases, with 16 bases remaining between them. In germline, CDR1 is SNHLY, CDR2 FYNNEI. This chain's CDR3 is CASIQQGVRTEAFF. CDR3 nucleotide sequence: TGTGCCAGCATCCAACAGGGCGTCCGCACTGAAGCTTTCTTT.

The chain is built from TRBV4-1 and TRBJ1-3; TRBD1 matches at 7 bases. Per the germline V gene, CDR1 is MGHRA and CDR2 is YSYEKL. V dropped 3 bases and J dropped 0; count of bases not matched to a gene: 8. The CDR3 is 17 amino acids. This CDR3 reads CASSQLQGRRSGNTIYF. CDR3 bases: TGCGCCAGCAGCCAGCTACAGGGGCGACGCTCTGGAAACACCATATATTTT.

The chain links TRBV7-2 to TRBJ1-1; maybe TRBD1 (5 bases). V was cut by 5 bases and J by 1 base, with 8 bases left in between. Germline loops: CDR1 SGHTA, CDR2 FQGNSA. This CDR3 has 13 residues. The CDR3 bases are TGTGCCAGCAGCACAACAGGGAACACTGAAGCTTTCTTT. As protein: CASSTTGNTEAFF. The variable domain in full, completed from reference TRBV7-2 and TRBJ1-1, reads GAGVSQSPSNKVTEKGKDVELRCDPISGHTALYWYRQSLGQGLEFLIYFQGNSAPDKSGLPSDRFSAERTGGSVSTLTIQRTQQEDSAVYLCASSTTGNTEAFFGQGTRLTVV.

The chain links TRBV29-1 to TRBJ2-7; 9 nucleotides align to TRBD1. The J segment lost 5 bases and the V segment lost 6 bases, leaving 5 bases of the junction unmatched. The CDR3 consists of 12 residues. Germline CDR1 reads SQVTM; CDR2 reads ANQGSEA. The CDR3 DNA reads as TGCAGCGTAGCTCGGACAGGGGACGAGCAGTACTTC. This codes for CSVARTGDEQYF.

This sequence joins TRBV6-1 and TRBJ1-2, with D possibly TRBD1 on 6 matching bases. The ends were cut back, 0 bases at V and 3 bases at J, with 8 bases in the middle. This CDR3 region has 14 residues. From germline, CDR1 is MNHNS and CDR2 SASEGT. CDR3 bases: TGTGCCAGCAGTGAAGCGGGGGGGCACTATGGCTACACCTTC. This gives the protein CASSEAGGHYGYTF.

The rearrangement uses TRBV6-1 and TRBJ1-1, with a tentative D call TRBD1 (6 bases). The V and J ends lost 5 bases and 3 bases respectively, with 13 bases between them. Germline V lookup: CDR1 MNHNS, CDR2 SASEGT. The CDR3 sequence is 14 residues long. The CDR3 nucleotides are TGTGCCAGCAGTCTAAAGGGGGGGGACACTGAAGCTTTCTTT. It translates to CASSLKGGDTEAFF.

The chain uses TRBV2 and TRBJ2-5; 9 bases fit TRBD1. The V and J ends lost 4 bases and 5 bases, in that order; junction bases with no gene match: 5. Germline CDR1 reads SNHLY; CDR2 reads FYNNEI. The CDR3 length is 14 residues. CDR3 DNA: TGTGCCAGCAGTGGGGACAGGGCCCGGGAGACCCAGTACTTC. Translating gives CASSGDRARETQYF.

This sequence joins TRBV19 and TRBJ1-6; 7 bases match TRBD1. Germline-derived CDR1 and CDR2 are LNHDA and SQIVND (reference sequence). Losses at the gene ends were 7 bases for V and 9 bases for J; bases not matched to a gene: 12. This CDR3 spans 15 amino acids. This CDR3 reads CASTSSRQGGSPLHF. In DNA form, the CDR3 reads TGTGCCAGTACCTCTAGTCGACAGGGCGGTTCACCCCTCCACTTT.

This chain joins TRBV15 and TRBJ2-4; the match to TRBD2 covers 12 bases. After removal of 1 base from V and 3 bases from J, the junction contained 7 bases not matched to a gene. The CDR3 loop spans 18 amino acids. Germline CDR1 and CDR2: LNHNV and YYDKDF (reference sequence). The CDR3 loop is CATSRAPLAGGGKNIQYF. CDR3 bases: TGTGCCACCAGCAGAGCCCCTCTAGCGGGGGGGGGCAAAAACATTCAGTACTTC.

This CDR3 reads CATSRALEDTQYF. In nucleotides, the CDR3 is TGTGCCACCAGCAGAGCGCTAGAAGATACGCAGTATTTT. The chain links TRBV15 to TRBJ2-3; D is uncertain. The CDR3 loop spans 13 amino acids. The germline V gene has CDR1 LNHNV and CDR2 YYDKDF (reference sequence). V lost 1 base, J lost 5 bases, and 7 bases lay in between.

The J gene is TRBJ1-2, the V gene TRBV6-1, with TRBD1 as a possible D gene (6 bases). This CDR3 has 15 amino acids. The V end lost 6 bases, the J end lost 3 bases, and 17 bases lay between the germline ends. CDR1 MNHNS and CDR2 SASEGT come from the germline V gene. The DNA for the CDR3 is TGTGCCAGCAGAGCTGCGGGGGCCACCTACTATGGCTACACCTTC. The encoded protein is CASRAAGATYYGYTF.

The rearrangement links TRBV6-6 to TRBJ2-5, with D possibly matching TRBD2 (5 bases). Germline V gene sequence: CDR1 MNHNY, CDR2 SVGAGI (reference sequence). The CDR3 is made up of 12 amino acids. Trimming removed 7 bases at V and 4 bases at J, with 10 bases between. The chain's CDR3 is CASMEDGETQYF. In DNA, the CDR3 is TGTGCCAGCATGGAGGACGGAGAGACCCAGTACTTC.

The J gene is TRBJ2-3, the V gene TRBV9; TRBD2 is a possible D gene (5 bases). Per the germline V gene, CDR1 is SGDLS and CDR2 is YYNGEE. CDR3 size: 16 residues. Trimming removed 0 bases from V and 0 bases from J, with 11 bases in between. The CDR3 region is CASSVGAAVSTDTQYF. The CDR3, as DNA: TGTGCCAGCAGCGTAGGAGCAGCGGTTAGCACAGATACGCAGTATTTT.

V is TRBV11-2 and J is TRBJ2-5; 7 bases are shared with TRBD1. Trimming took 5 bases from V and 3 from J; bases not matched to a gene: 6. The CDR3 loop spans 14 amino acids. The germline V gene encodes CDR1 SGHAT and CDR2 FQNNGV. The CDR3 protein is CASSAQTGKETQYF. CDR3 nucleotides: TGTGCCAGCAGCGCCCAGACAGGGAAAGAGACCCAGTACTTC.

The chain recombines TRBV6-5 with TRBJ1-5, with 9 nucleotides matching TRBD1. The CDR3 is 15 residues long. The junction had 10 bases not matched to a gene; V was cut back by 7 bases and J by 6 bases. Per germline, CDR1 MNHEY and CDR2 SVGAGI. This chain's CDR3 is CASKIDRGVGQPQHF. DNA of the CDR3: TGTGCCAGCAAAATAGACAGGGGGGTGGGTCAGCCCCAGCATTTT.

In this sample, this clone turned up once. The chain uses TRBV4-1 and TRBJ1-4, with 8 positions matching TRBD1. The CDR3 loop spans 15 amino acids. V dropped 2 bases and J dropped 8; count of bases not matched to a gene: 7. CDR1 is MGHRA, CDR2 YSYEKL, per germline. The CDR3 region has the DNA TGCGCCAGCAGCCAACAGGACAGGGTGGGAGAAAAACTGTTTTTT. This codes for CASSQQDRVGEKLFF.

V usage is TRBV5-5 and J usage is TRBJ1-1; D unclear. Per germline, CDR1 SGHKS and CDR2 YYEKEE (reference sequence). Trimming shortened V by 0 bases and J by 3 bases, and 9 bases separated the two germline ends. The length of the CDR3 is 14 residues. CDR3 in amino acids: CASSLAGMDTEAFF. The CDR3 region has the DNA TGTGCCAGCAGCTTGGCGGGTATGGACACTGAAGCTTTCTTT.